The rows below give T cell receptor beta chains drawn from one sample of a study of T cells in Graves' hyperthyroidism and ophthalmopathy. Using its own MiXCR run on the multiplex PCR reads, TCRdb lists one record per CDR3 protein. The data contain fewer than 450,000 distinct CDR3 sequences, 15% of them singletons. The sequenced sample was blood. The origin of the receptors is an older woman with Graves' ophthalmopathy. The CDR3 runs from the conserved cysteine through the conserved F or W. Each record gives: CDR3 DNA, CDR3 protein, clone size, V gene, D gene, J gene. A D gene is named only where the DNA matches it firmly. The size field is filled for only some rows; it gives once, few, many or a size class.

TGCAGTGCTAGAGTCCACCGAGAGACCCAGTACTTC | CSARVHRETQYF | few | TRBV20-1 | . | TRBJ2-5
TGTGCCAGCAGTTACGTCGCGATACCTAATTCGGCCCTCCACTTT | CASSYVAIPNSALHF | few | TRBV27 | . | TRBJ1-6
TGTGCCAGCAGTTTAAGCCTAGCGGGAGCGCAGTATTTT | CASSLSLAGAQYF | many | TRBV28 | TRBD2 | TRBJ2-3
TGTGCCAGCTCACAAGAGTGGAGGAACGGTGGGTCCTACGAGCAGTACTTC | CASSQEWRNGGSYEQYF | . | TRBV18 | . | TRBJ2-7
TGTGCCACCAGTGACCCCCGACAGGGGGGCAATCAGCCCCAGCATTTT | CATSDPRQGGNQPQHF | many | TRBV24-1 | TRBD1 | TRBJ1-5
TGCAGTGCTGAAAAAGGAGATACGCAGTATTTT | CSAEKGDTQYF | few | TRBV20-1 | . | TRBJ2-3
TGTGCCAGCTCACCACGCAGCGGCTCCTACAATGAGCAGTTCTTC | CASSPRSGSYNEQFF | few | TRBV18 | . | TRBJ2-1
TGTGCCGGCAGCTCCCCTGCAGGGCTTGGGGGAGATACGCAGTATTTT | CAGSSPAGLGGDTQYF | . | TRBV11-2 | . | TRBJ2-3
TGCAGTGCTAGCTTACAGGGGAATGAAAAACTGTTTTTT | CSASLQGNEKLFF | few | TRBV20-1 | TRBD1 | TRBJ1-4
TGCAGTGCTAGCTCTAGCGGAGCGGTGGCCAAAAACATTCAGTACTTC | CSASSSGAVAKNIQYF | few | TRBV20-1 | TRBD2 | TRBJ2-4
TGTGCCAGCAGCCCCCCCGGGACGCCTAAAGAGACCCAGTACTTC | CASSPPGTPKETQYF | many | TRBV12-3/TRBV12-4 | . | TRBJ2-5
TGTGCCAGCAGTGATGAGGGTCCCCTGAACTCCTACGAGCAGTACTTC | CASSDEGPLNSYEQYF | many | TRBV2 | . | TRBJ2-7
TGCGCCAGCAGTGGGGGGACTAGCGGGAGCTATGAGCAGTTCTTC | CASSGGTSGSYEQFF | few | TRBV10-2 | TRBD2 | TRBJ2-1
TGTGCCAGCAGCTTTCAGGGGGCGCAGGTCACTGAAGCTTTCTTT | CASSFQGAQVTEAFF | few | TRBV5-6 | TRBD1 | TRBJ1-1
TGTGCCTGGAGTGTGTCTAACACAGATACGCAGTATTTT | CAWSVSNTDTQYF | many | TRBV30 | . | TRBJ2-3
TGTGCCAGTAGTATAGGCGAGGGGGAAGAAGGCTACGAGCAGTACTTC | CASSIGEGEEGYEQYF | many | TRBV19 | . | TRBJ2-7
TGTGCCAGCAGTTTCCTCGGACAGGTACCTCCTAGGGAGCAGTACTTC | CASSFLGQVPPREQYF | . | TRBV27 | TRBD1 | TRBJ2-7
TGTGCCAGTAGTATGATGACAGGGGGGCTGAACACTGAAGCTTTCTTT | CASSMMTGGLNTEAFF | many | TRBV19 | TRBD1 | TRBJ1-1
TGCGCCAGCAGCTCCAGGACAGGGAGGGACACTGAAGCTTTCTTT | CASSSRTGRDTEAFF | . | TRBV4-1 | TRBD1 | TRBJ1-1
TGTGCCAGCATGGGGATCGGGACCCTAGGCAATCAGCCCCAGCATTTT | CASMGIGTLGNQPQHF | many | TRBV28 | . | TRBJ1-5
TGTGCCAGCAGTGAATTGGGAACCGATGGAAACATTCAGTACTTC | CASSELGTDGNIQYF | few | TRBV6-1 | . | TRBJ2-4
TGTGCCAGCAGCCAAGTGGGCGGGGAGCTGTTTTTT | CASSQVGGELFF | many | TRBV3-1 | . | TRBJ2-2
TGTGCCAGTAGCACCGGGACGGTAGGCTCCGGGAAGTTCTTC | CASSTGTVGSGKFF | . | TRBV19 | . | TRBJ2-1
TGTGCCAGCAGCCTCCCAGGCGAGCAGTACTTC | CASSLPGEQYF | many | TRBV28 | . | TRBJ2-7
TGCAGCGTTGCGGGAAACACCGGGGAGCTGTTTTTT | CSVAGNTGELFF | few | TRBV29-1 | . | TRBJ2-2
TGTGCCAGCAGCGTCACCGGGACGGCCAATGGCTACACCTTC | CASSVTGTANGYTF | many | TRBV7-9 | . | TRBJ1-2
TGTGCCAGCAGTCTGAGGGGGACCAGGGGGCAATACGAGCAGTACTTC | CASSLRGTRGQYEQYF | many | TRBV28 | TRBD1 | TRBJ2-7
TGTGCCAGCATCGTCGGGACAACTTACGAGCAGTACTTC | CASIVGTTYEQYF | many | TRBV2 | . | TRBJ2-7
TGTGCGACCATACCCCTTGACATCTCCTACGAGCAGTACTTC | CATIPLDISYEQYF | . | TRBV28 | . | TRBJ2-7
TGTGCCAGCAGTTACTCCTGGACAGGGACGGGGACCGGGGAGCTGTTTTTT | CASSYSWTGTGTGELFF | many | TRBV6-6 | TRBD1 | TRBJ2-2
TGTGCCAGCAGTGACGGGGATTCACCCCTCCACTTT | CASSDGDSPLHF | many | TRBV6-1 | . | TRBJ1-6
TGTGCCAGCAGCGCCCCCGAGGACAGTAACTCCTACGAGCAGTACTTC | CASSAPEDSNSYEQYF | . | TRBV5-4 | . | TRBJ2-7
TGTGCCAGCAGCTCGAGACTTGACAGGTTCAATGAGCAGTTCTTC | CASSSRLDRFNEQFF | . | TRBV5-6 | . | TRBJ2-1
TGTGCCACTGCCTTCGACAGCACAGATACGCAGTATTTT | CATAFDSTDTQYF | many | TRBV2 | . | TRBJ2-3
TGTGCCAGCAGTCGACTAGCGGGAGCGCTTGGTGAGCAGTTCTTC | CASSRLAGALGEQFF | few | TRBV28 | TRBD2 | TRBJ2-1
TGCAGTGCTAGAGAGGTCCTAGCGGGAGACCGTTTACAGTTCTTC | CSAREVLAGDRLQFF | many | TRBV20-1 | TRBD2 | TRBJ2-1
TGTGCCACCGGGGAACTTAACACAGATACGCAGTATTTT | CATGELNTDTQYF | many | TRBV15 | . | TRBJ2-3
TGTGCCAGCAGCCCCCAGCGGGAGGGAAACATTCAGTACTTC | CASSPQREGNIQYF | many | TRBV28 | TRBD2 | TRBJ2-4
TGTGCCAGCAGCACCCGGGGGGGGGTGGAAAAACTGTTTTTT | CASSTRGGVEKLFF | . | TRBV12-3/TRBV12-4 | . | TRBJ1-4
TGCGCCAGCAGCTTTACAGGGGTATCCTACAATGAGCAGTTCTTC | CASSFTGVSYNEQFF | . | TRBV5-1 | TRBD1 | TRBJ2-1
TGTGCCAGTAGGGCCCTAGCGGGAGGGATGGGTTCCTACAATGAGCAGTTCTTC | CASRALAGGMGSYNEQFF | . | TRBV19 | TRBD2 | TRBJ2-1
TGTGCCAGCAGCCACCCTCTAGCGGGAGCCCCCTACGAGCAGTACTTC | CASSHPLAGAPYEQYF | few | TRBV5-4 | TRBD2 | TRBJ2-7
TGTGCCATCAGTGAGGGGACAGTTAATTCACCCCTCCACTTT | CAISEGTVNSPLHF | . | TRBV10-3 | TRBD1 | TRBJ1-6
TGCGCCAGCAGCCAAGCCCGGGGAGGGGGCTACGAGCAGTACTTC | CASSQARGGGYEQYF | . | TRBV4-1 | . | TRBJ2-7
TGTGCCAGCAGCAAACAGGCCCCAGATACGCAGTATTTT | CASSKQAPDTQYF | many | TRBV3-1 | . | TRBJ2-3
TGTGCCAGCAGTCCCCGGGACCTATACTACGAGCAGTACTTC | CASSPRDLYYEQYF | many | TRBV6-1 | . | TRBJ2-7
TGTGCCAGCAGTACCAGTTACGAGCAGTACTTC | CASSTSYEQYF | many | TRBV28 | . | TRBJ2-7
TGTGCCAGCAGCCCAACCCCGGGACAGGCCTACGAGCAGTACTTC | CASSPTPGQAYEQYF | few | TRBV9 | TRBD1 | TRBJ2-7
TGTGCCAGCAGATCCGTTAATGAGCAGTTCTTC | CASRSVNEQFF | many | TRBV28 | . | TRBJ2-1
TGTGCCAGCTCACAGGCAACCTACAATGAGCAGTTCTTC | CASSQATYNEQFF | many | TRBV18 | . | TRBJ2-1
TGTGCCACCAGTTTACTAGCGGGAGGTATCCATGAGCAGTTCTTC | CATSLLAGGIHEQFF | few | TRBV24-1 | TRBD2 | TRBJ2-1
TGCGCCAGCAGCTTTGGCGAGGTCTACAATGAGCAGTTCTTC | CASSFGEVYNEQFF | many | TRBV5-1 | . | TRBJ2-1
TGCGCCAGCAGCTTGGGGGGGAGCCGCACTGAAGCTTTCTTT | CASSLGGSRTEAFF | . | TRBV5-1 | . | TRBJ1-1
TGTGCCAGCAGTTTAGATGATGGGGTCTACAATGAGCAGTTCTTC | CASSLDDGVYNEQFF | few | TRBV27 | . | TRBJ2-1
TGCAGTGCTAGAGATGACAAGAGTAGCACAGATACGCAGTATTTT | CSARDDKSSTDTQYF | many | TRBV20-1 | . | TRBJ2-3
TGCAGTGCCCAAAGGGCTAGCGGGAGCCTCTCCTACAATGAGCAGTTCTTC | CSAQRASGSLSYNEQFF | many | TRBV20-1 | TRBD2 | TRBJ2-1
TGTGCCAGCAGCTTGAGCGTAGGCAACCAAGAGACCCAGTACTTC | CASSLSVGNQETQYF | few | TRBV5-6 | . | TRBJ2-5
TGTGCCAGCAGCCGGACTAGGGACGAGCAGTACTTC | CASSRTRDEQYF | . | TRBV11-3 | TRBD2 | TRBJ2-7
TGTGCCAGCAGCGACCGGGGCTCCGGTTCCTACAATGAGCAGTTCTTC | CASSDRGSGSYNEQFF | few | TRBV11-3 | . | TRBJ2-1
TGTGCCAGCAGTTTGGCTAGCGGTTACACCGGGGAGCTGTTTTTT | CASSLASGYTGELFF | many | TRBV12-3/TRBV12-4 | TRBD2 | TRBJ2-2